These T cell receptor beta chains were read from a single sample in a study of T-cell reconstitution after alpha-beta-depleted transplantation in children. TCRdb re-called the PCR reads through MiXCR, storing one row per CDR3 protein. The sample includes 600,000 or so distinct CDR3 sequences, roughly 23% seen only once; the top ten take 11% to 15%. The material was PBMCs, mostly from graft donor cells, obtained 360 days after TCRalphabeta/CD19-depleted stem cell transplant. All receptors derive from a boy under three years old who had a stem cell transplant for acute myeloid leukemia, so the T cells may come from the graft donor. Both conserved end residues are part of each CDR3.

V	J	CDR3
TRBV6-1	TRBJ2-1	CASSPWGGPYNEQFF
TRBV27	TRBJ1-1	CATSEQGLNTEAFF
TRBV4-3	TRBJ2-2	CASSRWASRGRELFF
TRBV12-3/TRBV12-4	TRBJ1-5	CASSLTQGFQPQHF
TRBV11-2	TRBJ1-5	CASSLNPAGQGNQPQHF
TRBV5-1	TRBJ2-5	CASSFATDRAQETQYF
TRBV10-3	TRBJ2-7	CAIGILPYEQYF
TRBV6-5	TRBJ2-2	CASSLDRGDTGELFF
TRBV27	TRBJ1-1	CASSLRTGAEAFF
TRBV7-6	TRBJ2-5	CASSSEGGETQYF
TRBV5-1	TRBJ2-7	CASRSGREYEQYF
TRBV29-1	TRBJ2-1	CSVAGTGYNEQFF
TRBV2	TRBJ2-3	CASRVRGRDTQYF
TRBV29-1	TRBJ1-2	CSAAIEGIGYTF
TRBV25-1	TRBJ1-1	CASSEGTGMNTEAFF
TRBV6-1	TRBJ1-3	CASSLRRTGARSSGNTIYF
TRBV3-1	TRBJ2-3	CASSQDDGYRTDTQYF
TRBV11-2	TRBJ2-1	CASSKVSGTSVSSYNEQFF
TRBV12-3/TRBV12-4	TRBJ1-2	CANSRPGSGNYGYTF
TRBV20-1	TRBJ2-2	CSARGPNSGGNTGELFF
TRBV6-1	TRBJ1-1	CASSAPRDSYEAFF
TRBV6-5	TRBJ2-3	CASSSTGALTDTQYF
TRBV23-1	TRBJ2-1	CASSLQTTGNYNEQFF
TRBV20-1	TRBJ2-1	CSAARTGIPNEQFF
TRBV21-1	TRBJ2-1	CASSGGGNCEQFF
TRBV20-1	TRBJ1-1	CSARVSRDTEAFF
TRBV15	TRBJ2-2	CATSRDLGRNTGELFF
TRBV20-1	TRBJ2-1	CSASGVGFFSYNEQFF
TRBV30	TRBJ2-5	CAWRLQGQETQYF
TRBV5-5	TRBJ2-1	CASSLSPGADFDEQFF
TRBV18	TRBJ2-1	CASSPLRSRSTGEQFF
TRBV28	TRBJ1-5	CASSQPTGPHQPQHF